The 26 T cell receptor beta chains listed next were all sequenced from one sample in a study of blood T cell repertoires in COVID-19. Sequencing was performed with immunoSEQ multiplex PCR; in TCRdb, only in-frame clones are kept and a portion is missing. The sample has 150,000 to 200,000 clones; approximately 86% are singletons. The specimen sequenced was peripheral blood. These TCRs come from a man between 65 and 85 years old with acute or convalescent COVID-19.

The chain links TRBV7-2 to TRBJ2-3; 7 bases line up with TRBD2. J lost 3 bases, V lost 5 bases, and 8 bases had no gene match. The CDR3 loop spans 15 amino acids. Germline V gene sequence: CDR1 SGHTA, CDR2 FQGNSA. The CDR3 reads CASSEAGRITDTQYF. The CDR3 DNA reads as TGTGCCAGCAGCGAAGCGGGAAGGATTACAGATACGCAGTATTTT.

The chain has TRBV27 and TRBJ1-1; D may be TRBD1 (6 bases). The CDR3 has 14 amino acids. Between the trimmed V and J ends, which lost 6 bases and 1 base, there was a span of 12 bases. Germline V gene lookup returns CDR1 MNHEY and CDR2 SMNVEV (reference sequence). CDR3 DNA sequence: TGTGCCAGCAGCTCAGGACAGACGAACACTGAAGCTTTCTTT. The encoded protein is CASSSGQTNTEAFF.

As DNA, the CDR3 is TGTGCCCTTAGCCCTCGCGCTGTTTCACCCCTCCACTTT. Translating gives CALSPRAVSPLHF. The rearrangement links TRBV30 to TRBJ1-6; no clear D. With 8 bases removed from V and 9 bases from J, the gap between germline ends came to 17 bases. The germline CDR1 and CDR2 sequences are GTSNPN and SVGIG (reference sequence). CDR3 size: 13 residues.

The V call is TRBV5-1, the J call TRBJ2-7; 7 nucleotides align to TRBD2. The CDR3 sequence is 14 residues long. Germline CDR1 SGHRS, CDR2 YFSETQ. V gave up 6 bases and J gave up 2 bases; unmatched junction bases: 8. CDR3 nucleotides: TGCGCCAGCACCCGACTAGCCGCCCCCTACGAGCAGTACTTC. Amino acid sequence: CASTRLAAPYEQYF.

The CDR3 reads CASSQGPEWTPSYNEQFF. The CDR3 DNA sequence: TGTGCCAGCAGCCAAGGGCCTGAGTGGACTCCCTCCTACAATGAGCAGTTCTTC. The chain links TRBV3-1 (or the pseudogene TRBV3-2) to TRBJ2-1, with TRBD2 as a possible D gene (5 bases). With 1 base removed from V and 0 bases from J, the gap between germline ends came to 16 bases. Germline CDR1 LGHDT, CDR2 YNNKEL (reference sequence). This CDR3 has 18 residues.

The J gene is TRBJ2-3, the V gene TRBV5-1; a weak D match, TRBD2 (5 bases). Germline assignment: CDR1 SGHRS and CDR2 YFSETQ. Trimming left V 0 bases short and J 7 bases short, with 12 bases between. The CDR3 spans 14 residues. The CDR3 DNA reads TGCGCCAGCAGCTTGGATGAGGGCCGGAATACGCAGTATTTT. Residues: CASSLDEGRNTQYF.

The chain recombines TRBV4-2 with TRBJ1-3, with D maybe TRBD1 (5 bases). Germline V gene lookup returns CDR1 LGHNA and CDR2 YNFKEQ. V was pared by 2 bases and J by 3 bases, with 20 bases between. The CDR3 contains 18 residues. The CDR3, as DNA: TGTGCCAGCAGCCAACCAGGAAGAACAGGCCCGCGTGGAAACACCATATATTTT. Its protein is CASSQPGRTGPRGNTIYF.

The V gene is TRBV6-5, the J gene TRBJ1-4; D perhaps matches TRBD1 (5 bases). This CDR3 is 16 amino acids long. The V gene lost 0 bases and the J gene lost 5 bases, with 13 bases spanning the gap. The germline CDR1 and CDR2 sequences are MNHEY and SVGAGI. This chain's CDR3 is CASSYSSGAPNEKLFF. The CDR3 DNA follows: TGTGCCAGCAGTTACTCGAGCGGGGCGCCGAATGAAAAACTGTTTTTT.

The DNA of the CDR3 is TGTGCCAGCAGCTCAGGGTTGAACACTGAAGCTTTCTTT. Amino acids: CASSSGLNTEAFF. J is TRBJ1-1 and V is TRBV11-2; tentatively, D is TRBD1 (5 bases). Looked up from germline, CDR1 is SGHAT and CDR2 is FQNNGV. V dropped 4 bases and J dropped 0 bases, with 6 bases sitting between them. There are 13 residues in the CDR3.

The chain employs TRBV6-1 and TRBJ1-5; D unclear. The germline gives CDR1 MNHNS, CDR2 SASEGT. V was cut by 1 base and J by 3 bases, with 7 bases left in between. This CDR3 has 14 residues. CDR3 region: CASSEVSYNQPQHF. The CDR3 DNA reads TGTGCCAGCAGTGAAGTTAGCTACAATCAGCCCCAGCATTTT.

CDR3 sequence reads: CASSYTSGGQETQYF. DNA for the CDR3: TGTGCCAGCAGTTACACTAGCGGGGGCCAAGAGACCCAGTACTTC. The V gene is TRBV6-2 or TRBV6-3, the J gene TRBJ2-5, with 11 bases identical to TRBD2. Germline V gives CDR1 MNHEY, CDR2 SVGEGT. This CDR3 is built from 15 residues. The ends lost 2 bases at V and 1 base at J; junction bases unmatched: 0.

The CDR3 region is CASSSDRGGNTEAFF. As DNA, the CDR3 is TGTGCCAGCAGCTCCGACAGGGGCGGGAACACTGAAGCTTTCTTT. V usage is TRBV7-8 and J usage is TRBJ1-1, with TRBD1 matching 8 bases. Germline assignment: CDR1 SGHVS and CDR2 FQNEAQ. This CDR3 spans 15 amino acids. V lost 4 bases to trimming and J lost 1 base; unmatched junction nucleotides: 5. Together with reference TRBV7-8 and TRBJ1-1, the CDR3 gives the full variable domain: GAGVSQSPRYKVAKRGQDVALRCDPISGHVSLFWYQQALGQGPEFLTYFQNEAQLDKSGLPSDRFFAERPEGSVSTLKIQRTQQEDSAVYLCASSSDRGGNTEAFFGQGTRLTVV.

The V gene is TRBV2, the J gene TRBJ2-1; D may be TRBD2 (5 bases). The germline V gene has CDR1 SNHLY and CDR2 FYNNEI. This CDR3 comprises 14 residues. Trimming cost V 3 bases and J 7 bases, with 13 bases left between them. The CDR3, as DNA: TGTGCCAGCAGTGAGATGGGGAGACGGAATGAGCAGTTCTTC. Translating it yields CASSEMGRRNEQFF.

The sample holds a few counts of this clone. The chain employs TRBV5-4 and TRBJ1-3; D is uncertain. V was clipped by 9 bases and J by 1 base, with 20 bases between them. CDR1 is SGHNT and CDR2 is YYREEE in the germline V gene (reference sequence). The CDR3 length is 16 residues. CDR3 loop: CATSGQAAQSGNTIYF. The CDR3 DNA sequence: TGTGCCACCTCCGGGCAAGCGGCACAATCTGGAAACACCATATATTTT.

The V and J genes are TRBV6-2 or TRBV6-3 and TRBJ1-1; possibly TRBD1 for D (5 bases). The CDR3 totals 16 residues. The V and J ends lost 2 bases and 3 bases respectively, with 16 bases between them. Germline V gene lookup returns CDR1 MNHEY and CDR2 SVGEGT. The CDR3 region is CASSYGRGWGDTEAFF. As DNA, the CDR3 is TGTGCCAGCAGTTACGGAAGGGGCTGGGGGGACACTGAAGCTTTCTTT.

The V and J genes are TRBV4-1 and TRBJ2-4; D might be TRBD2 (5 bases). CDR1 is MGHRA and CDR2 is YSYEKL in the germline V gene. The ends were cut back, 4 bases at V and 8 bases at J, with 12 bases in the middle. There are 13 residues in the CDR3. The CDR3 reads CASSRLARDIQYF. The CDR3, as DNA: TGCGCCAGCAGCCGCCTAGCTAGGGACATTCAGTACTTC.

V and J are TRBV9 and TRBJ2-1; 13 bases map to TRBD2. Trimming at V came to 4 bases and at J to 13 bases, leaving 8 bases not matched to a gene. This CDR3 contains 14 residues. Looked up from germline, CDR1 is SGDLS and CDR2 is YYNGEE. CDR3 region: CASSPEGLAGQQFF. CDR3 DNA sequence: TGTGCCAGCAGCCCGGAGGGACTAGCGGGGCAACAGTTCTTC.

The rearrangement links TRBV19 to TRBJ2-5; the match to TRBD2 covers 7 bases. V was pared by 7 bases and J by 1 base, with 3 bases of the junction left unmatched. Germline V gives CDR1 LNHDA, CDR2 SQIVND (reference sequence). The CDR3 contains 13 residues. The CDR3 bases are TGTGCCAGTACGGGGAGGGGCCAAGAGACCCAGTACTTC. Translation: CASTGRGQETQYF.

This clone was seen a handful of times. J is TRBJ2-5 and V is TRBV19; 11 nucleotides line up with TRBD2. The junction had 8 bases not matched to a gene; V was cut back by 3 bases and J by 2 bases. The CDR3 sequence is 17 residues long. CDR1 is LNHDA and CDR2 is SQIVND in the germline V gene (reference sequence). In DNA form, the CDR3 reads TGTGCCAGTAGTATCTCGGCTAGCGGGGGGACTCAAGAGACCCAGTACTTC. Its translation is CASSISASGGTQETQYF.

This rearrangement joins TRBV6-6 to TRBJ2-2; maybe TRBD2 (6 bases). Germline CDR1 reads MNHNY; CDR2 reads SVGAGI (reference sequence). V dropped 0 bases and J dropped 1 base, with 9 bases sitting between them. This CDR3 spans 16 amino acids. The CDR3 loop reads CASSYSGGWNTGELFF. The CDR3 nucleotides read TGTGCCAGCAGTTACTCGGGGGGATGGAACACCGGGGAGCTGTTTTTT.

Only one count was recorded for this clone. The chain carries TRBV18 and TRBJ2-1, with D possibly being TRBD1 (5 bases). The germline CDR1 and CDR2 sequences are KGHSH and LQKENI. Trimming shortened V by 3 bases and J by 7 bases, and 7 bases separated the two germline ends. CDR3 length equals 12 residues. The chain's CDR3 is CASSPQGNEQFF. Here the CDR3 DNA reads TGTGCCAGCTCACCCCAGGGAAATGAGCAGTTCTTC.

The chain's CDR3 is CASSLTPGQGYEQYF. As DNA, the CDR3 is TGTGCCAGCAGCCTAACCCCGGGACAGGGCTACGAGCAGTACTTC. The chain employs TRBV5-5 and TRBJ2-7; 9 positions match TRBD1. Germline V gene data show CDR1 as SGHKS and CDR2 as YYEKEE (reference sequence). This CDR3 has 15 residues. J was trimmed by 3 bases and V by 4 bases; bases with no gene match: 8. Drawing the rest from reference TRBV5-5 and TRBJ2-7, the complete variable domain is DAGVTQSPTHLIKTRGQQVTLRCSPISGHKSVSWYQQVLGQGPQFIFQYYEKEERGRGNFPDRFSARQFPNYSSELNVNALLLGDSALYLCASSLTPGQGYEQYFGPGTRLTVT.

The V call is TRBV11-2, the J call TRBJ2-1; maybe TRBD2 (6 bases). V lost 8 bases and J lost 1, with 12 bases in between. CDR1 is SGHAT, CDR2 FQNNGV, per germline. The length of the CDR3 is 14 residues. The CDR3 region is CASGVGGSYNEQFF. The CDR3 bases are TGTGCCAGCGGAGTTGGGGGGTCCTACAATGAGCAGTTCTTC.

The CDR3: CASSEGQSTGELFF. The CDR3 coding sequence is TGTGCCAGCAGCGAGGGACAGTCCACCGGGGAGCTGTTTTTT. This chain links TRBV7-7 with TRBJ2-2; TRBD1 aligns across 7 bases. The CDR3 spans 14 residues. The junction had 4 bases not matched to a gene; V was cut back by 5 bases and J by 4 bases. Germline CDR1 and CDR2: SSHAT and FNYEAQ (reference sequence). Full variable domain (rest looked up from reference TRBV7-7 and TRBJ2-2): GAGVSQSPRYKVTKRGQDVTLRCDPISSHATLYWYQQALGQGPEFLTYFNYEAQPDKSGLPSDRFSAERPEGSISTLTIQRTEQRDSAMYRCASSEGQSTGELFFGEGSRLTVL.

This clone came up a few times. The chain uses TRBV7-9 and TRBJ1-2; 10 bases agree with TRBD1. V was pared by 5 bases and J by 3 bases, with 3 bases of the junction left unmatched. CDR1 and CDR2 (germline): SEHNR, FQNEAQ (reference sequence). CDR3 size: 14 residues. CDR3 loop: CASSPGTGDYGYTF. In DNA form, the CDR3 reads TGTGCCAGCAGCCCAGGGACAGGGGACTATGGCTACACCTTC.

In this sample, this clone turned up a few times. V and J are TRBV4-3 and TRBJ1-2, with D unresolved. V lost 1 base and J 8 bases, leaving 14 bases between the germline ends. The length of the CDR3 is 14 residues. The germline V gene has CDR1 LGHNA and CDR2 YSLEER. CDR3 coding DNA: TGCGCCAGCAGCCAAGCTCGGGGAGGATGGGGCTACACCTTC. Translated, it gives CASSQARGGWGYTF.